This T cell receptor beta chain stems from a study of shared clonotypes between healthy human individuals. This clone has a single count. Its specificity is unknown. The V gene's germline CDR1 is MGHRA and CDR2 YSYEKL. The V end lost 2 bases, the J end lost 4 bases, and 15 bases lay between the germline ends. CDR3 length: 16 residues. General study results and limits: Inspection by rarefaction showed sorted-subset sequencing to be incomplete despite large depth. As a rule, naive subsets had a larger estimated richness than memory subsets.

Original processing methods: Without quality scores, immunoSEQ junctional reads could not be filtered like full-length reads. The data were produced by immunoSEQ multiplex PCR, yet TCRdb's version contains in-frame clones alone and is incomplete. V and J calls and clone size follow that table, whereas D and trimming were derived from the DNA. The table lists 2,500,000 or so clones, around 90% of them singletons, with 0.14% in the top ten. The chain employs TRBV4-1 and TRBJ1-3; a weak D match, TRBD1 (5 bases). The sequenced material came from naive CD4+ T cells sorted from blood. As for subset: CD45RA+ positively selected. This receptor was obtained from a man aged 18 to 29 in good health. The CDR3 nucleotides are TGCGCCAGCAGCCAATTCGCGCAGGGTCGCGGAAACACCATATATTTT. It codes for CASSQFAQGRGNTIYF.